The 4 T cell receptor beta chains presented below share a single source sample, sequenced in a study of CD8 T cells in Susac syndrome. An amount of RNA that ranged from about 0.45 to 1 ug was reverse transcribed with random hexamers. TCRdb redid the calling of the immunoSEQ multiplex PCR reads with MiXCR, one entry per CDR3 protein. The sample includes around 100,000 distinct CDR3 sequences, 95% seen only once; the top ten take 0.3%. The specimen sequenced was CD8+ T cells from PBMCs. The receptor set was obtained from a human donor with Susac syndrome.

The chain is built from TRBV14 and TRBJ2-7, with TRBD2 as a possible D gene (6 bases). V lost 1 base, J lost 6 bases, and 10 bases lay in between. Per the germline V gene, CDR1 is SGHDN and CDR2 is FVKESK. This CDR3 is built from 13 residues. CDR3 protein: CASSQGPGGEQYF. The CDR3 DNA sequence: TGTGCCAGCAGCCAAGGACCCGGGGGCGAGCAGTACTTC.

CDR3 region: CASKRLDNEQFF. CDR3 DNA sequence: TGTGCCAGCAAGCGACTCGACAATGAGCAGTTCTTC. The rearrangement uses TRBV27 and TRBJ2-1; unclear D gene. The CDR3 spans 12 residues. V lost 7 bases to trimming and J lost 5 bases, with 9 bases between them. Germline V gene lookup returns CDR1 MNHEY and CDR2 SMNVEV (reference sequence).

The chain carries TRBV5-4 and TRBJ2-5; D is tentatively TRBD1 or TRBD2 (8 bases each). The CDR3 spans 19 residues. The V gene's germline CDR1 is SGHNT and CDR2 YYREEE (reference sequence). V lost 6 bases to trimming and J lost 0 bases, with 27 bases between them. DNA of the CDR3: TGTGCCAGCACGCGGACAGGGCCAAGCGGGAGTCCCCACCAAGAGACCCAGTACTTC. It encodes CASTRTGPSGSPHQETQYF.

This chain connects TRBV14 to TRBJ1-1; possible D gene TRBD1, 6 bases. The CDR3 is 17 residues long. V shed 2 bases and J shed 2 bases, with 18 bases lying between them. Germline CDR1 SGHDN, CDR2 FVKESK. DNA for the CDR3: TGTGCCAGCAGCCAACTCCCGGGGAAGGGGGGTAACACTGAAGCTTTCTTT. It is translated as CASSQLPGKGGNTEAFF.